This T cell receptor beta chain was profiled in a study of blood T cell repertoires in COVID-19. Study-wide context: Specimens from acute and convalescent COVID-19 originated in the United States, Italy and Spain.

Under the authors' procedure: Quantification of nucleated cells was approximated via reference gene primer amplification. Libraries were prepared by immunoSEQ multiplex PCR; TCRdb keeps only in-frame clonotypes and omits some of them. The DNA gave D and trimming, while V, J and clone size come from that table. The sample lists 60,000 or so clones; about 87% were seen once. J was trimmed by 4 bases and V by 7 bases; bases with no gene match: 10. The CDR3 runs 15 residues. The germline V gene has CDR1 GTSNPN and CDR2 SVGIG (reference sequence). This clone appeared once. This receptor was identified in a human donor with active COVID-19. The donor label of this sample is uncertain. Sequencing was carried out using peripheral blood. This chain joins TRBV30 and TRBJ2-1; 10 bases agree with TRBD2. CDR3 protein: CAFKVGLARYNEQFF. CDR3 nucleotides: TGTGCCTTTAAAGTGGGACTAGCGAGATACAATGAGCAGTTCTTC.